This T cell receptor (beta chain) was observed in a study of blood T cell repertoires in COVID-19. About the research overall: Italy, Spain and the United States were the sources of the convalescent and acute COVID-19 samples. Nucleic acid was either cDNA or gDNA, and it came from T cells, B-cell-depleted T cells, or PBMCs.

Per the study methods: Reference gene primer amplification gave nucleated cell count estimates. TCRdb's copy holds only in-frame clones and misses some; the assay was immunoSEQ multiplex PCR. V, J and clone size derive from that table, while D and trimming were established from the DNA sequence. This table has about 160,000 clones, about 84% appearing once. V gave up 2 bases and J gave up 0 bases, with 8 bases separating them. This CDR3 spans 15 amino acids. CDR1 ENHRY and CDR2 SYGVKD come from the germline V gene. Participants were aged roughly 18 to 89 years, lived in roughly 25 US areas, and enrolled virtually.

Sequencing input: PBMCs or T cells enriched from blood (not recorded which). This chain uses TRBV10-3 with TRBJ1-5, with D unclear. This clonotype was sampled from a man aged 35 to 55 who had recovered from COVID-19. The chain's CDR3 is CAISEEGDSNQPQHF. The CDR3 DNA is TGTGCCATCAGTGAGGAGGGTGATAGCAATCAGCCCCAGCATTTT.